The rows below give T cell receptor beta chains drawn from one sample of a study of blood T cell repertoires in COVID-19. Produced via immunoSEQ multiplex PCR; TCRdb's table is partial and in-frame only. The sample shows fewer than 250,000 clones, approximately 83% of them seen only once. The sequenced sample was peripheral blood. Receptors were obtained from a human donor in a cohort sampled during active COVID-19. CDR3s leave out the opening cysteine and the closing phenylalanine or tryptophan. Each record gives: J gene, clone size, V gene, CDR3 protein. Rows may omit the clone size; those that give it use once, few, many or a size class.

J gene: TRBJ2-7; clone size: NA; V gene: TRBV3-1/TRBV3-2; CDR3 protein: ASSYRTSGGAYEQY
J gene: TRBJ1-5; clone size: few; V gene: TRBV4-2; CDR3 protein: ASSRGGNSNQPQH
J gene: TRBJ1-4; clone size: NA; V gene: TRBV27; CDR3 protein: ASSYRGLGNEKLF
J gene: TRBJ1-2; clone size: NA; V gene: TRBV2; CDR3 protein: AITQNYGYT
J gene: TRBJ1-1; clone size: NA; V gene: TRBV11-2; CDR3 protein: ASSLDLRGNTEAF
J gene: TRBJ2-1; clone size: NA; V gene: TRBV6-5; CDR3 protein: ASSLDTGVEQF
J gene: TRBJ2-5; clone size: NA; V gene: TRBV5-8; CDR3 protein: ASSLYGGAGETQY
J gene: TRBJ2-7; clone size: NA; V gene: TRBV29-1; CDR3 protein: SVSLQMGHSYEQY
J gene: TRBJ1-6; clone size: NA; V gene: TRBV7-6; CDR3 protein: ASSLRVSYNSPLH
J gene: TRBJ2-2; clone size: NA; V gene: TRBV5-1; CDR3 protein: ASRSAGIGTGELF
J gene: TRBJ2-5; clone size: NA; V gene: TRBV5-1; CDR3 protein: ASSLRTSGVGQQETQY
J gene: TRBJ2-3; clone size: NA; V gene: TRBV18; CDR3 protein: ASSPPARLRTSGRGTQY
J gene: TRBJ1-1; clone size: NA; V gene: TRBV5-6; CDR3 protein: ASSVGQGTTLGAF
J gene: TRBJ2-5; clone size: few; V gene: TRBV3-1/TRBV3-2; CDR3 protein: ASSPATSGHTVQY
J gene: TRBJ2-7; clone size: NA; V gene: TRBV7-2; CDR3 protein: ASSLDQGAHEQY
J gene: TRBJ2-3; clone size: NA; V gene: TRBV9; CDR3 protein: ASSVAGLAGAPGDTQY
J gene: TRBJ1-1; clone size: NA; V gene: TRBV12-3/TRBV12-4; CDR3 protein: ASSPGQGVRAF
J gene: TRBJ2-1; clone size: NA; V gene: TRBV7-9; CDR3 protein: ASSLEPYNEQF
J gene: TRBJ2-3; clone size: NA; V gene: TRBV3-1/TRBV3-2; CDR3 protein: ASSQVYASGSTDTQY
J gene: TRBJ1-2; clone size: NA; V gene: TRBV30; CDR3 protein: AWSVKGQPFYGYT
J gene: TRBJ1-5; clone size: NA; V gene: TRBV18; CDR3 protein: ASSSQGWDQPQH
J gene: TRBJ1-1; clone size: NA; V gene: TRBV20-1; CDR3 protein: GKDTNTEAF
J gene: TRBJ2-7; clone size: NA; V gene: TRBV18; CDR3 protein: ASSPDRTSEQY
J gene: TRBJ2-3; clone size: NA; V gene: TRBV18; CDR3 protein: ASSPASGADTQY
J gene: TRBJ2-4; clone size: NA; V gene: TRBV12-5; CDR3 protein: ASGGTGTGGIIQY
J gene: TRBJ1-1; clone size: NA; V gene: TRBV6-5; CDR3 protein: ASSYSPGLNTEAF
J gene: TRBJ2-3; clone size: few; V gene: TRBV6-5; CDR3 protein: ASRLGRDSTDTQY
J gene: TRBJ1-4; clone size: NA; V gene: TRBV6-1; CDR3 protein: ASSGGQGASYEKLF
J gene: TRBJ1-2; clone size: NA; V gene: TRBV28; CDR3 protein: ASRETGGSNYGYT
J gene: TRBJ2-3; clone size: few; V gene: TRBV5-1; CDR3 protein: ASSLGGGSFDTQY
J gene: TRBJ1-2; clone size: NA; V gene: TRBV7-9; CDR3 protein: ASSSTGGINYGYT
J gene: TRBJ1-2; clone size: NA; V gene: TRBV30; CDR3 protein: AWRARLPPNYGYT
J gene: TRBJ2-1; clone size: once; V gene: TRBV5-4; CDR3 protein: ASSWPPSGGRYNEQF
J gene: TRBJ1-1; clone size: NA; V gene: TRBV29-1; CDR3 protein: SVGDSFSYTEAF
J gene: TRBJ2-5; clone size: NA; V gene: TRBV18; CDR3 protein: ASSPRQTYQETQY
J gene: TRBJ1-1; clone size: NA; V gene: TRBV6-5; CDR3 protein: ASTATGITEAF
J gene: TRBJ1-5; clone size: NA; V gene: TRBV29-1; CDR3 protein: SVAGGQGQPQH
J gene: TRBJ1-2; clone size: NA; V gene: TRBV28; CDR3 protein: ASSSGSYGYT
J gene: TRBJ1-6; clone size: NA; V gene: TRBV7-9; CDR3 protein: ASSPSGGAHSPLH
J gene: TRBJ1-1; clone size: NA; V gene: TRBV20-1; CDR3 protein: SASGGPKGSYSNTEAF
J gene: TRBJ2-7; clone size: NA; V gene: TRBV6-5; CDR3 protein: ASRGGGHEQY
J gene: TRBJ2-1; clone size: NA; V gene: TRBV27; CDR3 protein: ASSLAGGSYNEQF
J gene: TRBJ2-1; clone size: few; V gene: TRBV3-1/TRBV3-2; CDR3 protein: ASSSWDRVNNEQF
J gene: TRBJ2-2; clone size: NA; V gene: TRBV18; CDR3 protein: ASSPQTPGTGELF
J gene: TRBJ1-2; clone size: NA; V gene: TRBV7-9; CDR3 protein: ASSSGQGALLKGYT
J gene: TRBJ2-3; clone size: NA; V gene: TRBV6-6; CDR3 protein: ASRLGGGPADTQY
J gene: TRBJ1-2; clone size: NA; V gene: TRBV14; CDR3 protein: ASSPFVNYGYT
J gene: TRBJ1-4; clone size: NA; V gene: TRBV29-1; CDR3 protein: SVAWGPGGEKLF
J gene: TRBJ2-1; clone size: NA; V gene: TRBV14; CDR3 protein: ASSHRIGGSSYNEQF
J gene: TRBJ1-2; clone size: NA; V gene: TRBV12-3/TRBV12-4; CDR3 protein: ASSKNRGYGYT
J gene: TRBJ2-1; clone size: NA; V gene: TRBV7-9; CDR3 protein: ASSPAGSSYNEQF
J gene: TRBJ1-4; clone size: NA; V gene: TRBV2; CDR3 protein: ASSGSRDRAGSTNEKLF
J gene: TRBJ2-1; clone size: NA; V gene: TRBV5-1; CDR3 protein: ASSLAGASNNEQF
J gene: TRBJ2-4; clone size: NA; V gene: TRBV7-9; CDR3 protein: ASSLSGGASKNIQY
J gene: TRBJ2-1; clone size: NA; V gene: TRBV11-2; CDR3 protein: ASSRGNEQF